This note documents a single T cell receptor beta chain sequence. Its antigen is not known. This sample is drawn from a study of shared clonotypes between healthy human individuals. The study, taken as a whole, reports: In the sorted subsets, rarefaction showed sequencing was incomplete despite large depth. Compared with clonotypes that all four donors shared, non-shared clonotypes had lower generation probabilities.

In replicate PCRs of sorted subsets, about 190 ng DNA, about 29,000 T cell genomes, was used. Original processing notes: Filtering of immunoSEQ junctional sequences could not match full-length read filtering. The assay was immunoSEQ multiplex PCR, and TCRdb's table has in-frame clones only and misses some. V, J and clone size reflect that table, while D and trimming were determined from the DNA. The table lists about 1,900,000 clones, just under 95% of them singletons. CD8 cells classed as naive were CD45RO-negative and positively selected for CCR7, excluding terminally differentiated effector memory CD45RA+ cells. V gave up 0 bases and J gave up 6 bases; unmatched junction bases: 6. CDR3 length: 15 amino acids. Germline V lookup: CDR1 SGHDT, CDR2 YYEEEE.

The TCR was taken from a young man in good health. The V call is TRBV5-6, the J call TRBJ2-1; 7 positions agree with TRBD2. Sequencing input: naive CD8+ T cells sorted from blood. CDR3 sequence reads: CASSLGRGVPNEQFF. CDR3 nucleotide sequence: TGTGCCAGCAGCTTGGGACGGGGGGTCCCCAATGAGCAGTTCTTC.